Each of the 9 T cell receptor beta chains below was sequenced from the same sample in a study of cytomegalovirus exposure and HLA in healthy donors. Vbeta (60) and Jbeta (13) primers were used in the PCR. Only in-frame clones appear in the TCRdb table, and some are missing; sequencing was by immunoSEQ multiplex PCR. This table lists roughly 200,000 clones. Sequenced material: PBMCs. Receptor source: a man aged 25-40 years in good health and CMV-seronegative.

J is TRBJ2-7 and V is TRBV5-6; TRBD1 matches 10 bases. Germline CDR1 and CDR2: SGHDT and YYEEEE. The CDR3 sequence is 16 residues long. V dropped 4 bases and J dropped 0; count of bases not matched to a gene: 7. The CDR3 nucleotides are TGTGCCAGCAGCGACGGACAGGGGGTAAGCTCCTACGAGCAGTACTTC. This sequence encodes CASSDGQGVSSYEQYF.

The chain links TRBV15 to TRBJ2-7; no definite D call. CDR1 LNHNV and CDR2 YYDKDF come from the germline V gene (reference sequence). V was cut by 0 bases and J by 2 bases, with 11 bases left in between. The CDR3 is 15 residues long. The CDR3 here is CATSRDLAQTYEQYF. The CDR3 region has the DNA TGTGCCACCAGCAGAGATCTGGCCCAAACCTACGAGCAGTACTTC. The variable domain in full, completed from reference TRBV15 and TRBJ2-7, reads DAMVIQNPRYQVTQFGKPVTLSCSQTLNHNVMYWYQQKSSQAPKLLFHYYDKDFNNEADTPDNFQSRRPNTSFCFLDIRSPGLGDTAMYLCATSRDLAQTYEQYFGPGTRLTVT.

The J gene is TRBJ1-1, the V gene TRBV4-2, with D possibly TRBD1 on 5 matching bases. V was cut by 4 bases and J by 0 bases, with 9 bases left in between. CDR1 is LGHNA and CDR2 is YNFKEQ in the germline V gene. This CDR3 is 14 amino acids long. CDR3 amino acids: CASSPETVNTEAFF. Here the CDR3 DNA reads TGTGCCAGCAGCCCAGAGACAGTGAACACTGAAGCTTTCTTT.

The rearrangement links TRBV6-4 to TRBJ2-2; D may be TRBD2 (5 bases). V was shortened by 6 bases and J by 1 base, with 9 bases between the two germline ends. The CDR3 is made up of 14 amino acids. Germline V lookup: CDR1 MRHNA, CDR2 SNTAGT. CDR3 loop: CASRNGGNTGELFF. CDR3 coding DNA: TGTGCCAGCAGAAACGGAGGGAACACCGGGGAGCTGTTTTTT.

This chain connects TRBV19 to TRBJ2-7; 10 positions match TRBD1. The CDR3 is 15 residues long. Germline CDR1 is LNHDA and CDR2 is SQIVND (reference sequence). Losses at the gene ends were 6 bases for V and 4 bases for J; bases not matched to a gene: 9. CDR3 amino acids: CASRMTGGSGYEQYF. CDR3 bases: TGTGCCAGTAGGATGACAGGGGGCAGTGGGTACGAGCAGTACTTC.

The chain has TRBV6-1 and TRBJ1-1; a possible D gene is TRBD1 (5 bases). Germline V gene sequence: CDR1 MNHNS, CDR2 SASEGT. The CDR3 is made up of 15 amino acids. The V and J ends lost 4 bases and 6 bases respectively, with 18 bases between them. The CDR3 loop is CASSATQGKAAEAFF. The DNA of the CDR3 is TGTGCCAGCAGTGCAACCCAGGGTAAGGCGGCTGAAGCTTTCTTT.

The J gene is TRBJ2-7, the V gene TRBV5-1, with TRBD1 matching 11 bases. Trimming took 5 bases from V and 7 from J; bases not matched to a gene: 8. This CDR3 comprises 14 residues. Germline CDR1 is SGHRS and CDR2 is YFSETQ. This CDR3 is CASRRTGGTYEQYF. CDR3 DNA: TGCGCCAGCAGACGGACAGGGGGCACATATGAGCAGTACTTC. The full variable domain, rest sourced from reference TRBV5-1 and TRBJ2-7, is KAGVTQTPRYLIKTRGQQVTLSCSPISGHRSVSWYQQTPGQGLQFLFEYFSETQRNKGNFPGRFSGRQFSNSRSEMNVSTLELGDSALYLCASRRTGGTYEQYFGPGTRLTVT.

The chain couples TRBV10-3 to TRBJ1-5; 10 bases line up with TRBD1. Looked up from germline, CDR1 is ENHRY and CDR2 is SYGVKD. Germline trimming cut 4 bases from V and 4 bases from J; bases unmatched to any gene: 4. The CDR3 loop spans 15 amino acids. The CDR3 spells CAISGGTGENQPQHF. The CDR3 coding sequence is TGTGCCATCAGTGGTGGGACAGGGGAGAATCAGCCCCAGCATTTT.

The CDR3 region has the DNA TGTGCCAGCAGCGCCAGAGGGACTAGCGGTTACAATGAGCAGTTCTTC. Its protein product is CASSARGTSGYNEQFF. This chain joins TRBV7-9 and TRBJ2-1; 11 nucleotides match TRBD2. Losses at the gene ends were 5 bases for V and 4 bases for J; bases not matched to a gene: 7. This CDR3 comprises 16 residues. The germline V gene encodes CDR1 SEHNR and CDR2 FQNEAQ (reference sequence).